The 2 T cell receptor beta chains given below trace back to one sample, sequenced in a study of T cells in localized non-small cell lung cancer. Assay: immunoSEQ multiplex PCR; the TCRdb copy retains only in-frame clones and omits some. Here the sample spans approximately 100,000 clones, approximately 90% being singletons. The starting material was PBMCs, obtained before any cancer treatment. The source is a woman aged 40-70 years with stage II squamous cell lung carcinoma.

The chain recombines TRBV7-2 with TRBJ1-1; D is uncertain. The CDR3 sequence is 15 residues long. Trimming shortened V by 4 bases and J by 1 base, and 13 bases separated the two germline ends. CDR1 is SGHTA and CDR2 is FQGNSA in the germline V gene. The CDR3 spells CASSSPGIGNTEAFF. The CDR3 DNA reads as TGTGCCAGCAGCTCCCCGGGAATAGGGAACACTGAAGCTTTCTTT.

The gene calls are TRBV9 and TRBJ2-5, with a weak D call TRBD2 (6 bases). The CDR3 runs 13 residues. V was shortened by 4 bases and J by 9 bases, with 16 bases between the two germline ends. Per germline, CDR1 SGDLS and CDR2 YYNGEE. DNA for the CDR3: TGTGCCAGCAGCCCGAGGTTCCCGGGGGCCCAGTACTTC. This translates into CASSPRFPGAQYF.